The entry below gives a single T cell receptor beta chain sequence along with its context. Its antigen is not identified. The entry originates in a study of T-cell memory formation after mild COVID-19. Study outcomes and limitations: Certain responding clones were present in pre-infection memory, suggesting participation of cross-reactive memory.

V lost 0 bases, J lost 0 bases, and 5 bases stayed unmatched. The CDR3 is 16 amino acids. Looked up from germline, CDR1 is SQVTM and CDR2 is ANQGSEA. TCRdb analysed the 5' RACE reads with MiXCR anew, one entry per CDR3 protein. This sample has around 510,000 distinct CDR3 sequences, with less than 25% found just once. The sample comprised PBMCs or a T cell subset sorted from them (not recorded which). V gene TRBV29-1 combines with J gene TRBJ2-5, with 9 bases fitting TRBD2. The TCR comes from an adult woman who had mild COVID-19 (a few samples of this study predate the infection). Cell type and time point are not known. The CDR3 nucleotides are TGCAGCGTTGAAGAGGGTAGCGGGAGATACCAAGAGACCCAGTACTTC. Translated, it gives CSVEEGSGRYQETQYF.